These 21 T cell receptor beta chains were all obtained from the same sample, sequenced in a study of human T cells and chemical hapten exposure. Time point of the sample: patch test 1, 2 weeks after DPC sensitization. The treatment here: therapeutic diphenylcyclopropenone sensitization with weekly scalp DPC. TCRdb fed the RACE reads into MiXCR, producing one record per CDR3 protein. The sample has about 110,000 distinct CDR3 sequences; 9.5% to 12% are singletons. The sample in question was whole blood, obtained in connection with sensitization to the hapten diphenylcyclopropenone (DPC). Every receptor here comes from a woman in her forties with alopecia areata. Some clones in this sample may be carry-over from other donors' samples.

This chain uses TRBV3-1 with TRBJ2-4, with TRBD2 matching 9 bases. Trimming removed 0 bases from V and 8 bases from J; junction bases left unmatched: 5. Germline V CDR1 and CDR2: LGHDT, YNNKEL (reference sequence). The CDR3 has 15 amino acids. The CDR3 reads CASSQDRAGGHIQYF. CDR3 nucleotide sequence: TGTGCCAGCAGCCAAGACCGGGCGGGAGGGCACATTCAGTACTTC.

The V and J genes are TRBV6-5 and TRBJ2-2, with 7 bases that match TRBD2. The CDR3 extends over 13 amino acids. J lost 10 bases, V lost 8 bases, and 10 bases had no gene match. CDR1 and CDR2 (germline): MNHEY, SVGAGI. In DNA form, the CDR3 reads TGTGCCAGCCTGGGGCGGGGGAAGGTGGAGCTGTTTTTT. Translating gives CASLGRGKVELFF.

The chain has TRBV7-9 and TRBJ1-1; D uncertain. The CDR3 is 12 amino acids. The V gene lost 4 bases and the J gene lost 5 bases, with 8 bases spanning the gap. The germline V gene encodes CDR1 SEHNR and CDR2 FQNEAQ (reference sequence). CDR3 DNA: TGTGCCAGCAGCTGGGGTGGTACTGAAGCTTTCTTT. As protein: CASSWGGTEAFF.

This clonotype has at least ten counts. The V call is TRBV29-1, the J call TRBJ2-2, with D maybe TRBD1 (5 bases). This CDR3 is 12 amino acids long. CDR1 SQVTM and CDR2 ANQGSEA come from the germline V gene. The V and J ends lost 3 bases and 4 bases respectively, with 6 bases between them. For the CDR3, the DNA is TGCAGCGTTGAGACAGCCACCGGGGAGCTGTTTTTT. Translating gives CSVETATGELFF.

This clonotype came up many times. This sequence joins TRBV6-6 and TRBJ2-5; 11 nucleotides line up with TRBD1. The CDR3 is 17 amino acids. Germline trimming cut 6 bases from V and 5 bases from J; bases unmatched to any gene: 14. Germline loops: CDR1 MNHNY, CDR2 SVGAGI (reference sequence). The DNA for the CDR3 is TGTGCCAGCAGGGGAACAGGACAGGGGGCCTGGCAGGAGACCCAGTACTTC. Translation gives CASRGTGQGAWQETQYF.

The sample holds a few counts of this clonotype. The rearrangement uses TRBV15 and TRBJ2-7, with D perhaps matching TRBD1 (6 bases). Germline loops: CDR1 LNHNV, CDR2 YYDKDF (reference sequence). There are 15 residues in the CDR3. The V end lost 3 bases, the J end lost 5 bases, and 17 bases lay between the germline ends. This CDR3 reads CATSSGDRQVHEQYF. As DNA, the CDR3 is TGTGCCACCAGCAGTGGAGACAGGCAGGTCCACGAGCAGTACTTC.

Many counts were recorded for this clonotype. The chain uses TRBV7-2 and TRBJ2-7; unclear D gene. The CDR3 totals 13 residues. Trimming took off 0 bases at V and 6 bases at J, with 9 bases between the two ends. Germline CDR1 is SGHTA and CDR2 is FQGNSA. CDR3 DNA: TGTGCCAGCAGCTTAGCGCATCTCGGCGAGCAGTACTTC. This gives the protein CASSLAHLGEQYF. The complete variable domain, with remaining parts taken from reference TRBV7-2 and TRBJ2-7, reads GAGVSQSPSNKVTEKGKDVELRCDPISGHTALYWYRQSLGQGLEFLIYFQGNSAPDKSGLPSDRFSAERTGGSVSTLTIQRTQQEDSAVYLCASSLAHLGEQYFGPGTRLTVT.

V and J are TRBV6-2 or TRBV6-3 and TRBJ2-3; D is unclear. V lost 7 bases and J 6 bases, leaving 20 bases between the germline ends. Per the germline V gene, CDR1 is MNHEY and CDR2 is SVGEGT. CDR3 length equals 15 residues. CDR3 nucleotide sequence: TGTGCCAGCACCGACGGAATAACTCGTGGGGATACGCAGTATTTT. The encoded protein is CASTDGITRGDTQYF.

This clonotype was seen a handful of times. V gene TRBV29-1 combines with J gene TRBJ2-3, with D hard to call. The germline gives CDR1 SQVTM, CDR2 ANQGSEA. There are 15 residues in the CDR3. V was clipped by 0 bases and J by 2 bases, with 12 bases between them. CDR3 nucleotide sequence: TGCAGCGTTGAAGAAAGGGCGACGGACACAGATACGCAGTATTTT. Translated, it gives CSVEERATDTDTQYF.

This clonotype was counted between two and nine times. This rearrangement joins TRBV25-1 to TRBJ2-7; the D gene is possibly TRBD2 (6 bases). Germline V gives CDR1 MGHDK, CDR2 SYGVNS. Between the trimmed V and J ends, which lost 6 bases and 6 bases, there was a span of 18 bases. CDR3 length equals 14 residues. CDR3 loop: CASRPGTAVGEQYF. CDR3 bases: TGTGCCAGCAGACCCGGGACTGCCGTTGGCGAGCAGTACTTC.

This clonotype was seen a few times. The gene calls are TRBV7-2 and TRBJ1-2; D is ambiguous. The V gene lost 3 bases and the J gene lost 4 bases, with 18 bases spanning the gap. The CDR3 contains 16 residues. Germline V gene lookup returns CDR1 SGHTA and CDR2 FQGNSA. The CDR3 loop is CASSFSGSMAGYGYTF. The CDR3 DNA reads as TGTGCCAGCAGCTTCTCGGGAAGTATGGCGGGCTATGGCTACACCTTC.

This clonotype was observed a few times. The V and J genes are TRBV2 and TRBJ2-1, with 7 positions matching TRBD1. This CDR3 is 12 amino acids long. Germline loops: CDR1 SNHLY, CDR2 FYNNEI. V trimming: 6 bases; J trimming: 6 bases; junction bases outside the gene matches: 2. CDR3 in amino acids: CASRTGRNEQFF. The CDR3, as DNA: TGTGCCAGCAGGACAGGGCGCAATGAGCAGTTCTTC.

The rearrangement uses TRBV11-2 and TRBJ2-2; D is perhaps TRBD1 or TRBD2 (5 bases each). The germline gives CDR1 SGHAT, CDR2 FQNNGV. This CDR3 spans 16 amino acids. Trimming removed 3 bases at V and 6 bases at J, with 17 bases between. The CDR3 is CASSLGPAAGPGELFF. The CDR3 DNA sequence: TGTGCCAGCAGCTTGGGACCCGCCGCTGGGCCCGGGGAGCTGTTTTTT.

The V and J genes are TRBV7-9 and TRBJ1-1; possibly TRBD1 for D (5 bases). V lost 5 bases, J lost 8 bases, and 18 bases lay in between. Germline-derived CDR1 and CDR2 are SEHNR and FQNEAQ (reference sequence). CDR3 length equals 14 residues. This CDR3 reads CASSTETAFYEAFF. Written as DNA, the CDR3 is TGTGCCAGCAGCACCGAGACAGCCTTTTACGAAGCTTTCTTT. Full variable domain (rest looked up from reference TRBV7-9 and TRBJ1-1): DTGVSQNPRHKITKRGQNVTFRCDPISEHNRLYWYRQTLGQGPEFLTYFQNEAQLEKSRLLSDRFSAERPKGSFSTLEIQRTEQGDSAMYLCASSTETAFYEAFFGQGTRLTVV.

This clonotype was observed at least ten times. The CDR3 spells CASSQARQTNYGYTF. The CDR3 coding sequence is TGCGCCAGCAGCCAAGCCCGACAGACTAACTATGGCTACACCTTC. The chain recombines TRBV4-3 with TRBJ1-2; D may be TRBD1 (5 bases). V was shortened by 1 base and J by 0 bases, with 9 bases between the two germline ends. The CDR3 runs to 15 residues. The germline V gene has CDR1 LGHNA and CDR2 YSLEER.

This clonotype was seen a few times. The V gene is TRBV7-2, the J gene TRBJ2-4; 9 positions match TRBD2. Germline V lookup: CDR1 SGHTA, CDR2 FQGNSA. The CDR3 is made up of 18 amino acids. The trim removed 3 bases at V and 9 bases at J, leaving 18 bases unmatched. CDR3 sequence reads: CASSLSGGRAPLGVIQYF. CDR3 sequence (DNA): TGTGCCAGCAGCTTGTCCGGCGGGAGGGCACCCCTAGGGGTCATTCAGTACTTC.

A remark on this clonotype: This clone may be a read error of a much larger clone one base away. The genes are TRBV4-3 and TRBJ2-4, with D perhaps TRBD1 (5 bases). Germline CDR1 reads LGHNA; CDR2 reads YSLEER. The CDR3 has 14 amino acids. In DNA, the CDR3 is TGCGACAGCAGCCAAGCTCCCCCAGGGAACATTCAGTACTTC. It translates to CDSSQAPPGNIQYF.

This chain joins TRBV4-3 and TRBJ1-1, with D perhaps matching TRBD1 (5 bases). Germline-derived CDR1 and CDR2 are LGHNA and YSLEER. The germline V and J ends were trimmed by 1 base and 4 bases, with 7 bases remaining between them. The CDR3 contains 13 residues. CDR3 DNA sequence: TGCGCCAGCAGCCAAGGAAGGGGCACTGAAGCTTTCTTT. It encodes CASSQGRGTEAFF.

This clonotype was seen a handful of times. CDR3 amino acids: CASSPSLLGRGTDTQYF. In DNA, the CDR3 is TGTGCCAGCTCACCATCACTTCTAGGACGCGGAACAGATACGCAGTATTTT. The rearrangement uses TRBV18 and TRBJ2-3; D gene uncertain. CDR1 and CDR2 (germline): KGHSH, LQKENI. V was clipped by 2 bases and J by 3 bases, with 18 bases between them. This CDR3 contains 17 residues.

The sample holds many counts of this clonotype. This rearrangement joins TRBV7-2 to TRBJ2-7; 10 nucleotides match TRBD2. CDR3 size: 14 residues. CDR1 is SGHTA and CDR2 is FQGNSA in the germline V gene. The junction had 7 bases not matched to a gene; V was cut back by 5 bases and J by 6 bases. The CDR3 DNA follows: TGTGCCAGCAGCCTTAGCGGGAGGATAGGCGAGCAGTACTTC. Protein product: CASSLSGRIGEQYF.

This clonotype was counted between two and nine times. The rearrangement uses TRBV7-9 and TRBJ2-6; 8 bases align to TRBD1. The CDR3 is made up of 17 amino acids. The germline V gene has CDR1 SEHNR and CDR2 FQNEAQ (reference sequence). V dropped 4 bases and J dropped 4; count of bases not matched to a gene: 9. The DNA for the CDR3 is TGTGCCAGCAGCTCCGGACAGGGAAAGCGAGGGGCCAACGTCCTGACTTTC. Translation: CASSSGQGKRGANVLTF. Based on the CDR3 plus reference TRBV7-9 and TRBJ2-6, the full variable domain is DTGVSQNPRHKITKRGQNVTFRCDPISEHNRLYWYRQTLGQGPEFLTYFQNEAQLEKSRLLSDRFSAERPKGSFSTLEIQRTEQGDSAMYLCASSSGQGKRGANVLTFGAGSRLTVL.